This section outlines one TCR beta chain sequence together with its context. Its antigen is currently unknown. This specimen comes from a study of identical twins. Overall study results and limits: Conclusions were based on cross-sectional statistical analysis, without following the same donors.

TCRdb reprocessed the 5' RACE reads with MiXCR, giving one entry per CDR3 protein. The repertoire holds hundreds of thousands of distinct CDR3 sequences, with around 21% as singletons. J gave up 10 bases and V 0 bases, and 7 bases lay outside the gene matches. The CDR3 runs to 15 residues. In germline, CDR1 is ENHRY, CDR2 SYGVKD. This same sample was also taken into another study, of T cells expressing NK-cell markers.

What was sequenced was PBMCs. The gene calls are TRBV10-3 and TRBJ2-1, with 9 nucleotides matching TRBD1. The sequence came from a woman between 18 and 29 years old in good health. CDR3 sequence: CAISESGTGWGEQFF. CDR3 DNA sequence: TGTGCCATCAGTGAGTCGGGGACAGGGTGGGGCGAGCAGTTCTTC.